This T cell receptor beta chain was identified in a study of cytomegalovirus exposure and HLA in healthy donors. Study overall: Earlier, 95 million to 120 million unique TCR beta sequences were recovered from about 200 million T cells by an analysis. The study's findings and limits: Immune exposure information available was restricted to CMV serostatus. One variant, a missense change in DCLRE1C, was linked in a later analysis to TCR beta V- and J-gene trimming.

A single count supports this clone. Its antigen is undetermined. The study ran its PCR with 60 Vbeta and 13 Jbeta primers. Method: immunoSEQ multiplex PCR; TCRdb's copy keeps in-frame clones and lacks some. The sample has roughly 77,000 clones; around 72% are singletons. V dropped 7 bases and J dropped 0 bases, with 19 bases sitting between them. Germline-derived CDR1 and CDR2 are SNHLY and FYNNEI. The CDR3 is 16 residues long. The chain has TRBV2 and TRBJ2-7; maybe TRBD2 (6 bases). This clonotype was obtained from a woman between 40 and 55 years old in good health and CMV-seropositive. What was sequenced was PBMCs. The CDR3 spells CASIGGGGTSSYEQYF. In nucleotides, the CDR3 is TGTGCCAGCATCGGGGGAGGCGGCACCAGCTCCTACGAGCAGTACTTC.